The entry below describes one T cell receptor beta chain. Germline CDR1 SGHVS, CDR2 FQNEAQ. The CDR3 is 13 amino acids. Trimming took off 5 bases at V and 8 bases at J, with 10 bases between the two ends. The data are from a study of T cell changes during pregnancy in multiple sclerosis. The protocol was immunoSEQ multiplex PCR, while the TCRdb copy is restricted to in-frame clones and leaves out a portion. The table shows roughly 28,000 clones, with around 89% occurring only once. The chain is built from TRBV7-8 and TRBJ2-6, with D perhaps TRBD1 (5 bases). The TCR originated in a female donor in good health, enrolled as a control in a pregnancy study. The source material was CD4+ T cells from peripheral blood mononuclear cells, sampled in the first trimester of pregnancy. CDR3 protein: CASSRRTSNVLTF. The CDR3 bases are TGTGCCAGCAGCCGCCGGACATCCAACGTCCTGACTTTC. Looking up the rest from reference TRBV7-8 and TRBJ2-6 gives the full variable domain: GAGVSQSPRYKVAKRGQDVALRCDPISGHVSLFWYQQALGQGPEFLTYFQNEAQLDKSGLPSDRFFAERPEGSVSTLKIQRTQQEDSAVYLCASSRRTSNVLTFGAGSRLTVL.